This T cell receptor beta chain was sequenced during a study of technical replicates of blood from a handful of donors. Libraries were prepared by immunoSEQ multiplex PCR; TCRdb keeps only in-frame clonotypes and omits some of them. The sample contains fewer than 75,000 clones, roughly 90% of which appear only once. This CDR3 spans 14 amino acids. The J segment lost 3 bases and the V segment lost 5 bases, leaving 7 bases of the junction unmatched. Germline CDR1 is SGHVS and CDR2 is FQNEAQ. The genes are TRBV7-8 and TRBJ2-7, with 7 nucleotides matching TRBD1. The material sequenced was PBMCs. The sequence came from a human donor in good health. Some clones in this sample may be carry-over from other donors' samples. CDR3 coding DNA: TGTGCCAGCAGCCCGATGGGACAGAACTACGAGCAGTACTTC. Translated, it gives CASSPMGQNYEQYF.